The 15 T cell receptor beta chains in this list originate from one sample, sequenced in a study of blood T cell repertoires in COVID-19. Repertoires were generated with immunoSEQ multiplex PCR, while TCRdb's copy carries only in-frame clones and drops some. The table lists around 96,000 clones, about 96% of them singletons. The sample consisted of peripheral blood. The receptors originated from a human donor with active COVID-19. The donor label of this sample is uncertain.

For the CDR3, the DNA is TGTGCCAGCAACCAAAACTACAATCAGCCCCAGCATTTT. Its protein product is CASNQNYNQPQHF. The gene calls are TRBV6-6 and TRBJ1-5, with D uncertain. CDR3 length equals 13 residues. Trimming pared 7 bases from V and 3 bases from J, leaving 10 bases between. In germline, CDR1 is MNHNY, CDR2 SVGAGI (reference sequence).

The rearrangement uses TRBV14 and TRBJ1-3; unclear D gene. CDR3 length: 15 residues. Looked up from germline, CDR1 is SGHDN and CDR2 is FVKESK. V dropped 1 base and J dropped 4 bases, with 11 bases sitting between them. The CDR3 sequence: CASSQALLLGNTIYF. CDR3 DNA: TGTGCCAGCAGCCAAGCCCTCCTCTTAGGAAACACCATATATTTT.

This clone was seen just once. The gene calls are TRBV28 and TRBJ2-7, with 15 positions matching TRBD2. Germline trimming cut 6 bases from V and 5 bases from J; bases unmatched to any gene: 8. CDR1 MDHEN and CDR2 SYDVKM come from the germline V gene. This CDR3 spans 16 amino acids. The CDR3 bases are TGTGCCAGCAGCACCAAAGGACTAGCGGGAGGGAACGAGCAGTACTTC. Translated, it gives CASSTKGLAGGNEQYF.

The DNA of the CDR3 is TGTGCCAGCAGTAAACGGACTAGCGGGGCCTACAATGAGCAGTTCTTC. As protein: CASSKRTSGAYNEQFF. The gene calls are TRBV6-2 or TRBV6-3 and TRBJ2-1; the match to TRBD2 covers 12 bases. V shed 5 bases, J shed 2 bases, and the junction held 4 bases outside the gene matches. The CDR3 runs 16 residues. Germline CDR1 and CDR2: MNHEY and SVGEGT.

The CDR3, as DNA: TGTGCCAGCAGCTTAGGGCAGGTCGGGACCTACAATGAGCAGTTCTTC. It codes for CASSLGQVGTYNEQFF. The chain links TRBV7-2 to TRBJ2-1, with D possibly TRBD2 on 5 matching bases. CDR3 length equals 16 residues. In germline, CDR1 is SGHTA, CDR2 FQGNSA. The V end was cut by 1 base, the J end by 2 bases, with 12 bases between.

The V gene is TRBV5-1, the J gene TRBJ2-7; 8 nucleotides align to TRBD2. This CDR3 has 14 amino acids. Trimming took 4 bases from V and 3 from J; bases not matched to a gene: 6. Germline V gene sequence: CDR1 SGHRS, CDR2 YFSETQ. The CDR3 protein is CASSAGGVDYEQYF. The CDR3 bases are TGCGCCAGCAGCGCCGGGGGGGTCGACTACGAGCAGTACTTC. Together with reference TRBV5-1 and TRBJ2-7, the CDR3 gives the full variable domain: KAGVTQTPRYLIKTRGQQVTLSCSPISGHRSVSWYQQTPGQGLQFLFEYFSETQRNKGNFPGRFSGRQFSNSRSEMNVSTLELGDSALYLCASSAGGVDYEQYFGPGTRLTVT.

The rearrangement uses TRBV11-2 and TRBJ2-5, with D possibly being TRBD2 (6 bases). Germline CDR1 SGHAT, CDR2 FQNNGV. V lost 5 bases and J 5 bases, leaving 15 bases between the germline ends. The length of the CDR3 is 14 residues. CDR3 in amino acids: CASSRRLGYETQYF. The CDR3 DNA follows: TGTGCCAGCAGCCGTAGACTAGGGTATGAGACCCAGTACTTC.

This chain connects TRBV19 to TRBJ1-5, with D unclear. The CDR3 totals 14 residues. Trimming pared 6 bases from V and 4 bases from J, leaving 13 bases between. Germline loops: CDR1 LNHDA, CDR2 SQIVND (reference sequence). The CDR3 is CASSRGYPNQPQHF. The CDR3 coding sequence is TGTGCCAGTAGCCGGGGATACCCGAATCAGCCCCAGCATTTT.

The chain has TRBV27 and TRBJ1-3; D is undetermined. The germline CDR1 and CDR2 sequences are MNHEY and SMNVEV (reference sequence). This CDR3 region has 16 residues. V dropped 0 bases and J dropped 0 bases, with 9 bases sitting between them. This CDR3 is CASSLSRSHSGNTIYF. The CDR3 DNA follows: TGTGCCAGCAGTTTATCGAGGTCCCACTCTGGAAACACCATATATTTT.

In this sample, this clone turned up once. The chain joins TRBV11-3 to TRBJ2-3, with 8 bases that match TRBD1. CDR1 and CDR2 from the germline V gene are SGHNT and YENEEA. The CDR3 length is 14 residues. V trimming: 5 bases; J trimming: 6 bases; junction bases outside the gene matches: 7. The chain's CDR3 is CASSGQGGEDTQYF. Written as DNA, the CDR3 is TGTGCCAGCAGCGGACAGGGCGGTGAGGATACGCAGTATTTT.

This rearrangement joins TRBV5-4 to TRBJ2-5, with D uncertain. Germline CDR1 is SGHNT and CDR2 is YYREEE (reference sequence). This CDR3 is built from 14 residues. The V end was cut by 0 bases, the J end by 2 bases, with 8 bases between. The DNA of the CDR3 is TGTGCCAGCAGCTTGGGCGGTCGACAAGAGACCCAGTACTTC. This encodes CASSLGGRQETQYF.

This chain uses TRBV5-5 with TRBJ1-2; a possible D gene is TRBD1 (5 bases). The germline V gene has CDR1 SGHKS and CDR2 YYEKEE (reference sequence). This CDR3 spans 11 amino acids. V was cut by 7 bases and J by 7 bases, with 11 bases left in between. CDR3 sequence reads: CASRGGFGYTF. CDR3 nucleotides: TGTGCCAGCCGGGGGGGATTTGGCTACACCTTC.

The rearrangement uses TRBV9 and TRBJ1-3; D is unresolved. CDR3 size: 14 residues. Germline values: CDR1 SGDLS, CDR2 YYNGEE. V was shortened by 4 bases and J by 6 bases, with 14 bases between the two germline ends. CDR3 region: CASSPWADINTIYF. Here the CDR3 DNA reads TGTGCCAGCAGCCCTTGGGCAGACATAAACACCATATATTTT.

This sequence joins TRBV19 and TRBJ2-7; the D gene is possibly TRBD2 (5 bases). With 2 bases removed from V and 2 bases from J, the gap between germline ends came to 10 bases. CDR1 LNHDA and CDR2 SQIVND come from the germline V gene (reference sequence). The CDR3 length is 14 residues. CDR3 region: CASSISQTTYEQYF. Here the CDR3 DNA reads TGTGCCAGTAGTATATCCCAGACTACCTACGAGCAGTACTTC.

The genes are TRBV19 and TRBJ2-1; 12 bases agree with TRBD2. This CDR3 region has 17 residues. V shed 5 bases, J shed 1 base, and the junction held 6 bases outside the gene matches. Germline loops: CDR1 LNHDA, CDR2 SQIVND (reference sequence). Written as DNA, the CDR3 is TGTGCCAGTAGTCTCTCACTAGCGGGGGGATCCTACAATGAGCAGTTCTTC. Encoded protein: CASSLSLAGGSYNEQFF.